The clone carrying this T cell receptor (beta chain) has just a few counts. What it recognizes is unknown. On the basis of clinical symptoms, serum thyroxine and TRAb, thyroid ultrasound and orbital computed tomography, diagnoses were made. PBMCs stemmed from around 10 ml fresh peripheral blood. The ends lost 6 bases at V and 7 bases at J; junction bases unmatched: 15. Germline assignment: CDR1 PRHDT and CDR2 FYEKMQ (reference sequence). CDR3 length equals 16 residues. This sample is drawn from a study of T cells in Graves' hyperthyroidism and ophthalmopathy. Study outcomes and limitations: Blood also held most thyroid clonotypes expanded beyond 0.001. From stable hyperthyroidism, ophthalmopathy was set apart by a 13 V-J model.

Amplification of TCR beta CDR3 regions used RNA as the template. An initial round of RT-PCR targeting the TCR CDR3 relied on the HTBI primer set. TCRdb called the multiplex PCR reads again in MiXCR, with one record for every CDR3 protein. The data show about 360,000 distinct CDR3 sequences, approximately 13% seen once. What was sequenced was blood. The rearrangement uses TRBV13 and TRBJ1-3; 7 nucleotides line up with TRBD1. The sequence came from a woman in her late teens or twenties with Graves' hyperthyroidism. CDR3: CASRNGQASRWNTIYF. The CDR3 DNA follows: TGTGCCAGCAGGAACGGACAGGCGTCTCGTTGGAACACCATATATTTT.